Here is one TCR beta chain with its context. Its antigen is not identified. These data originate in a study of cytomegalovirus exposure and HLA in healthy donors. The wider study: Early released data comprised some 91 million unique TCRs from HLA-typed donors. Whole-study findings and limits: A later analysis showed HLA-associated TCR beta chains outstripping equally common others in clonal expansion.

PCR employed 60 Vbeta and 13 Jbeta primers. Only in-frame clones appear in the TCRdb table, and some are missing; sequencing was by immunoSEQ multiplex PCR. The sample holds 160,000 or so clones, around 77% seen once. Germline lookup yields CDR1 SNHLY and CDR2 FYNNEI. This CDR3 is built from 15 residues. The V segment lost 7 bases and the J segment 5 bases; nucleotides outside the gene matches: 7. The source of this sequence is a woman in her forties in good health and CMV-seronegative. The chain uses TRBV2 and TRBJ2-2; 10 bases are shared with TRBD2. Sequencing input: PBMCs. CDR3 DNA sequence: TGTGCCAGCACGCTAGCGGGAGTTCGAACCGGGGAGCTGTTTTTT. Protein product: CASTLAGVRTGELFF.